This entry lists 21 T cell receptor beta chains sequenced from one sample in a study of CD8+ T cells in alopecia areata. cDNA reverse transcribed from extracted RNA served as the sequencing template. TCRdb keeps only in-frame clones here, not all; method: immunoSEQ multiplex PCR. Of fewer than 350,000 clones listed, roughly 64% were seen once; the top ten hold less than 2%. Described treatment: oral pan-JAK inhibitor, 5-10 mg twice daily. The specimen comprised CD4+ T cells sorted from blood, sampled at week 24, from a patient treated with tofacitinib. The receptors originated from a human donor with alopecia areata.

CDR3 sequence reads: CASRSGSPIKPQHF. CDR3 nucleotide sequence: TGTGCCAGCAGGTCTGGCAGCCCGATCAAGCCCCAGCATTTT. The chain employs TRBV2 and TRBJ1-5; the D is unclear. The CDR3 spans 14 residues. Germline CDR1 and CDR2: SNHLY and FYNNEI. V lost 6 bases to trimming and J lost 8 bases, with 17 bases between them.

The chain employs TRBV29-1 and TRBJ2-7; 10 bases line up with TRBD1. The CDR3 spans 15 residues. V lost 5 bases to trimming and J lost 9 bases; unmatched junction nucleotides: 16. CDR1 is SQVTM, CDR2 ANQGSEA, per germline. The CDR3 sequence is CSVSGGQGSEAWQYF. In DNA form, the CDR3 reads TGCAGCGTTTCTGGGGGACAGGGGAGTGAGGCCTGGCAGTACTTC.

The CDR3 region is CASSFNTYEQYF. CDR3 nucleotides: TGCGCCAGCAGCTTTAACACCTACGAGCAGTACTTC. The rearrangement uses TRBV5-1 and TRBJ2-7; D unresolved. This CDR3 region has 12 residues. Trimming cost V 2 bases and J 2 bases, with 5 bases left between them. The germline V gene encodes CDR1 SGHRS and CDR2 YFSETQ.

This chain connects TRBV5-5 to TRBJ1-6, with 7 bases lining up with TRBD1. Germline V lookup: CDR1 SGHKS, CDR2 YYEKEE (reference sequence). V shed 5 bases, J shed 7 bases, and the junction held 15 bases outside the gene matches. The CDR3 has 17 amino acids. CDR3 protein: CASRSSGATGWNSPLHF. The CDR3 coding sequence is TGTGCCAGCAGATCCAGCGGGGCGACAGGGTGGAATTCACCCCTCCACTTT.

The chain uses TRBV14 and TRBJ2-1; 8 nucleotides line up with TRBD1. CDR3 size: 15 residues. V lost 1 base and J lost 2; bases outside the gene matches: 1. The germline gives CDR1 SGHDN, CDR2 FVKESK. CDR3 nucleotide sequence: TGTGCCAGCAGCCAAGCCAGGGGGCCCTACAATGAGCAGTTCTTC. Protein sequence: CASSQARGPYNEQFF.

This clone appeared a few times. V and J are TRBV4-2 and TRBJ2-7, with D possibly TRBD2 on 5 matching bases. Germline CDR1 reads LGHNA; CDR2 reads YNFKEQ. V shed 0 bases and J shed 3 bases, with 15 bases lying between them. The CDR3 has 16 amino acids. As DNA, the CDR3 is TGTGCCAGCAGCCAAGATCTTGTAGCGTCTCGCTACGAGCAGTACTTC. Residues: CASSQDLVASRYEQYF.

The rearrangement joins TRBV30 to TRBJ2-1; D is unclear. Trimming stripped 4 bases from V and 0 bases from J, with 7 bases between. The CDR3 extends over 13 amino acids. The germline V gene encodes CDR1 GTSNPN and CDR2 SVGIG (reference sequence). The CDR3 is CAWTSNSYNEQFF. The CDR3 coding sequence is TGTGCCTGGACCTCTAACTCCTACAATGAGCAGTTCTTC.

The chain joins TRBV9 to TRBJ1-1; D is undetermined. CDR1 and CDR2 (germline): SGDLS, YYNGEE. This CDR3 is built from 13 residues. V lost 0 bases and J 4 bases, leaving 7 bases between the germline ends. The CDR3 DNA sequence: TGTGCCAGCAGCGTAGTATTTGGCACTGAAGCTTTCTTT. Protein product: CASSVVFGTEAFF.

This clone was detected a few times. Here the CDR3 DNA reads TGTGCCAGCAGCCGGACGGCGAACACTGAAGCTTTCTTT. It specifies CASSRTANTEAFF. The chain combines TRBV7-9 with TRBJ1-1; D is unresolved. The CDR3 covers 13 residues. From germline, CDR1 is SEHNR and CDR2 FQNEAQ (reference sequence). V lost 5 bases and J lost 1, with 8 bases in between.

This chain uses TRBV29-1 with TRBJ1-2, with D unresolved. Germline loops: CDR1 SQVTM, CDR2 ANQGSEA. V lost 8 bases, J lost 5 bases, and 12 bases lay in between. The length of the CDR3 is 11 residues. For the CDR3, the DNA is TGCAGCTACCTACACGGGTATGGCTACACCTTC. It encodes CSYLHGYGYTF.

This clone was detected a few times. This sequence joins TRBV25-1 and TRBJ1-6; D might be TRBD1 (5 bases). V lost 8 bases to trimming and J lost 7 bases, with 21 bases between them. From germline, CDR1 is MGHDK and CDR2 SYGVNS. This CDR3 has 16 residues. The CDR3 reads CASGGPQGSVNSPLHF. CDR3 DNA: TGTGCCAGCGGGGGACCCCAGGGAAGCGTCAATTCACCCCTCCACTTT.

This clone was detected only a few times. The chain uses TRBV18 and TRBJ2-5, with 9 bases matching TRBD1. The CDR3 covers 15 residues. Trimming at V came to 6 bases and at J to 2 bases, leaving 7 bases not matched to a gene. The germline gives CDR1 KGHSH, CDR2 LQKENI. The CDR3 loop reads CASSLGTGPQETQYF. CDR3 sequence (DNA): TGTGCCAGCTCGCTGGGGACAGGGCCACAAGAGACCCAGTACTTC. The full variable domain, its missing parts supplied by reference TRBV18 and TRBJ2-5, is NAGVMQNPRHLVRRRGQEARLRCSPMKGHSHVYWYRQLPEEGLKFMVYLQKENIIDESGMPKERFSAEFPKEGPSILRIQQVVRGDSAAYFCASSLGTGPQETQYFGPGTRLLVL.

This clone has a handful of counts. Different DNA sequences within this sample yield the same CDR3. The J gene is TRBJ1-2, the V gene TRBV29-1; 7 bases align to TRBD1. Germline V gene data show CDR1 as SQVTM and CDR2 as ANQGSEA. This CDR3 has 11 amino acids. Trimming cost V 4 bases and J 5 bases; bases outside gene matches: 1. This CDR3 is CSVGTGYGYTF. CDR3 nucleotides: TGCAGCGTTGGGACAGGTTATGGCTACACCTTC.

The chain combines TRBV21-1 with TRBJ2-5; whether TRBD1, the table's D call, matches the DNA was not checked. TRBV21-1 is deemed a pseudogene. The CDR3 sequence is 15 residues long. CDR3 protein: CASSKGHRVQETQYF. The CDR3 bases are TGTGCCAGCAGCAAGGGTCACAGGGTCCAAGAGACCCAGTACTTC.

The V gene is TRBV30, the J gene TRBJ2-3; TRBD2 matches at 8 bases. Germline V gene lookup returns CDR1 GTSNPN and CDR2 SVGIG (reference sequence). V was clipped by 7 bases and J by 6 bases; unmatched bases: 12. The CDR3 covers 14 residues. The CDR3 bases are TGTGCCTCGCCCTTAGCGGGGTTAACGGATACGCAGTATTTT. Residues: CASPLAGLTDTQYF. The whole variable domain, filled in from reference TRBV30 and TRBJ2-3, reads SQTIHQWPATLVQPVGSPLSLECTVEGTSNPNLYWYRQAAGRGLQLLFYSVGIGQISSEVPQNLSASRPQDRQFILSSKKLLLSDSGFYLCASPLAGLTDTQYFGPGTRLTVL.

This sequence joins TRBV25-1 and TRBJ1-6, with no clear D. CDR1 and CDR2 (germline): MGHDK, SYGVNS. This CDR3 has 14 amino acids. Trimming removed 2 bases at V and 5 bases at J, with 7 bases between. The CDR3 loop is CASSEVPHNSPLHF. In DNA, the CDR3 is TGTGCCAGCAGTGAAGTCCCTCATAATTCACCCCTCCACTTT.

The chain uses TRBV7-2 and TRBJ1-1; D might be TRBD1 (6 bases). Germline V CDR1 and CDR2: SGHTA, FQGNSA. This CDR3 is 15 amino acids long. Trimming pared 7 bases from V and 3 bases from J, leaving 18 bases between. CDR3 protein: CASTPRRGWDTEAFF. The CDR3 nucleotides are TGTGCCAGCACCCCAAGAAGGGGGTGGGACACTGAAGCTTTCTTT.

The chain recombines TRBV4-2 with TRBJ2-6; D call uncertain. Trimming removed 2 bases at V and 12 bases at J, with 17 bases between. Germline assignment: CDR1 LGHNA and CDR2 YNFKEQ. The CDR3 extends over 15 amino acids. The DNA of the CDR3 is TGTGCCAGCAGCCAATCCACCGGGTCTCTCCCCGTCCTGACTTTC. Its translation: CASSQSTGSLPVLTF.

The gene calls are TRBV5-4 and TRBJ1-2; possible D gene TRBD1, 6 bases. Germline loops: CDR1 SGHNT, CDR2 YYREEE (reference sequence). V lost 5 bases and J lost 7, with 18 bases in between. The CDR3 runs 14 residues. The CDR3 is CASREDLGGGGYTF. Written as DNA, the CDR3 is TGTGCCAGCAGGGAGGATCTTGGGGGCGGTGGCTACACCTTC.

V is TRBV29-1 and J is TRBJ2-2, with 8 positions matching TRBD1. V was pared by 4 bases and J by 3 bases, with 16 bases of the junction left unmatched. CDR3 length equals 18 residues. Germline CDR1 is SQVTM and CDR2 is ANQGSEA. The CDR3 bases are TGCAGCGTTGCGGGTTCCGGGACAGGCCAGACCTACACCGGGGAGCTGTTTTTT. Amino acid sequence: CSVAGSGTGQTYTGELFF.

The V and J genes are TRBV7-2 and TRBJ2-1; 7 nucleotides align to TRBD1. The germline V gene encodes CDR1 SGHTA and CDR2 FQGNSA. The V gene end was trimmed by 5 bases and the J gene end by 7 bases; junction bases not matched to a gene: 11. The CDR3 totals 15 residues. The CDR3 DNA sequence: TGTGCCAGCAGCCACGGAAGACAGGGAAAGAATGAGCAGTTCTTC. Protein: CASSHGRQGKNEQFF.